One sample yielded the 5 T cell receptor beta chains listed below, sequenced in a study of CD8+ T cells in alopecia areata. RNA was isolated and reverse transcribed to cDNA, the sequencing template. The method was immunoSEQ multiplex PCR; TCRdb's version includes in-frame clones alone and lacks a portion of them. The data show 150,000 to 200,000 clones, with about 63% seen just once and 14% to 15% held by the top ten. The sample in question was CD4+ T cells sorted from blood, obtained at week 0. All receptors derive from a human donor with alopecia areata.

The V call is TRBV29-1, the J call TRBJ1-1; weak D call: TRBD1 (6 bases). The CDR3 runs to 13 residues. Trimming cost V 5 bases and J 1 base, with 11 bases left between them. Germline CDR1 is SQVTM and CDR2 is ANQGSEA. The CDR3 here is CSVTGQKNTEAFF. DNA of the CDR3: TGCAGCGTTACGGGACAAAAGAACACTGAAGCTTTCTTT.

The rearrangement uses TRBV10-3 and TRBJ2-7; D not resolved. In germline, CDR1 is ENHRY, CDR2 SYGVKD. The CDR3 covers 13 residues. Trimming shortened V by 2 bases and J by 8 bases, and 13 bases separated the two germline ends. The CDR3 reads CAISEEQLTKQYF. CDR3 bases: TGTGCCATCAGTGAGGAACAGCTCACGAAGCAGTACTTC.

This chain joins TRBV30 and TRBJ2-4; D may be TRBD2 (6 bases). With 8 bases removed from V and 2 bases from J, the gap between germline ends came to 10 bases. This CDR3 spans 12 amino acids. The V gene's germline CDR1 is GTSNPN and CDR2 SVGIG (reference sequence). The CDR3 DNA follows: TGTGCCGGGACTGGGTCCAAAAACATTCAGTACTTC. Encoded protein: CAGTGSKNIQYF.

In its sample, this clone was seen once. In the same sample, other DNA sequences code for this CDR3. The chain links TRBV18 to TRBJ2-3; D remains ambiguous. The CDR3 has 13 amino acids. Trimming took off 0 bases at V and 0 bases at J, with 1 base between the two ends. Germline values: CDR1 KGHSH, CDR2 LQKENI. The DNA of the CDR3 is TGTGCCAGCTCACCACCTAGCACAGATACGCAGTATTTT. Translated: CASSPPSTDTQYF.

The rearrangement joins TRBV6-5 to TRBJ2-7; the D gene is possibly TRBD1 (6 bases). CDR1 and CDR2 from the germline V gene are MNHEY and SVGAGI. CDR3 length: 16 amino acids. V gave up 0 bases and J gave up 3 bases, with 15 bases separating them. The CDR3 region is CASSYSPTGRDYEQYF. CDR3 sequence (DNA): TGTGCCAGCAGTTACTCGCCGACAGGAAGGGACTACGAGCAGTACTTC.